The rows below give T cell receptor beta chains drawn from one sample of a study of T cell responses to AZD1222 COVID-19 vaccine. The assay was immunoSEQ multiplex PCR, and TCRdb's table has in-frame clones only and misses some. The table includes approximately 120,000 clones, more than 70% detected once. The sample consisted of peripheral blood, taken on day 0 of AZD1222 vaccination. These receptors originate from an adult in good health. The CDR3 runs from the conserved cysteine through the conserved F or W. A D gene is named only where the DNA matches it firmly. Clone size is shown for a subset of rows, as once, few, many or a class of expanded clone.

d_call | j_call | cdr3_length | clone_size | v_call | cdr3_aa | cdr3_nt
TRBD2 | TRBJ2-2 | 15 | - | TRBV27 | CASSLYLAGAGELFF | TGTGCCAGCAGTTTATACCTAGCGGGGGCCGGGGAGCTGTTTTTT
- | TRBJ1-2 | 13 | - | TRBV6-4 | CASSVGINYGYTF | TGTGCCAGCAGTGTGGGAATTAACTATGGCTACACCTTC
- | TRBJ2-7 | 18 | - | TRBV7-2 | CASSVAGGPRGGGGEQYF | TGTGCCAGCAGCGTCGCCGGCGGCCCCCGAGGGGGGGGCGGCGAGCAGTACTTC
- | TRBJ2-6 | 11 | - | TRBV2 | CASMGLMVLTF | TGTGCCAGCATGGGCCTTATGGTCCTGACTTTC
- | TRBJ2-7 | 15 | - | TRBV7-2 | CASSLRGQTVSQQYF | TGTGCCAGCAGCTTAAGAGGACAGACTGTATCACAGCAGTACTTC
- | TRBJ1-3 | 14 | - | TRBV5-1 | CASSLVGLGNTIYF | TGCGCCAGCAGCTTGGTAGGGCTGGGAAACACCATATATTTT
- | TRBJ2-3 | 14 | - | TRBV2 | CASKLAQSTDTQYF | TGTGCCAGCAAGCTAGCGCAAAGCACAGATACGCAGTATTTT
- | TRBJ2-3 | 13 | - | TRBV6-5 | CASSPGGLDTQYF | TGTGCCAGCAGCCCCGGGGGGCTGGATACGCAGTATTTT
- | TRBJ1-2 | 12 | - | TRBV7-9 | CASSLVGDGYTF | TGTGCCAGCAGCCTCGTAGGGGACGGCTACACCTTC
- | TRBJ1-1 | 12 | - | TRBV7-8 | CASSPQGTEAFF | TGTGCCAGCAGCCCGCAGGGCACTGAAGCTTTCTTT
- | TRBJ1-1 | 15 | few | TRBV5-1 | CASSLFGGAGSEAFF | TGCGCCAGCAGCTTGTTTGGGGGCGCGGGATCTGAAGCTTTCTTT
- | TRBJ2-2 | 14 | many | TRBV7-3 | CASSIGSTTGELFF | TGTGCCAGCAGTATTGGGAGTACTACCGGGGAGCTGTTTTTT
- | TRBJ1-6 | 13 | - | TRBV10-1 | CASSVRDGSPLHF | TGCGCCAGCAGTGTAAGGGACGGCTCACCCCTCCACTTT
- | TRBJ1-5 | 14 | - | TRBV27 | CASSLRGVSQPQHF | TGTGCCAGCAGTTTACGGGGGGTTAGTCAGCCCCAGCATTTT
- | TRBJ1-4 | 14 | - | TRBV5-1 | CASSFGQANEKLFF | TGCGCCAGCAGCTTCGGACAAGCTAATGAAAAACTGTTTTTT
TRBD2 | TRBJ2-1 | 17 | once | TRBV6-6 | CASSPTSGRKNYNEQFF | TGTGCCAGCAGTCCCACTAGCGGAAGAAAGAACTACAATGAGCAGTTCTTC
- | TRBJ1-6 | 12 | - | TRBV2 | CASRGYNSPLHF | TGTGCCAGCAGGGGCTATAATTCACCCCTCCACTTT
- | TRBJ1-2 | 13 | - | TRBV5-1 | CASSTPPNYGYTF | TGCGCCAGCAGCACACCACCCAACTATGGCTACACCTTC
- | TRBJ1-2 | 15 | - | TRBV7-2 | CASSLEVAGRDGYTF | TGTGCCAGCAGCTTAGAGGTCGCAGGGCGTGACGGCTACACCTTC
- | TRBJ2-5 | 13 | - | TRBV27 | CASSRSPQETQYF | TGTGCCAGCAGTCGATCCCCCCAAGAGACCCAGTACTTC
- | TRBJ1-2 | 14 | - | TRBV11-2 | CASSLNGRSDRYTF | TGTGCCAGCAGCTTAAATGGTCGCTCGGATCGCTACACCTTC
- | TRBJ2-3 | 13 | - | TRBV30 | CAYQAWVSDTQYF | TGTGCCTACCAAGCCTGGGTCTCAGATACGCAGTATTTT
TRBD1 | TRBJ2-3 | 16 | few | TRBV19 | CASSARGTGLTDTQYF | TGTGCCAGTAGTGCCCGCGGGACAGGCCTCACAGATACGCAGTATTTT
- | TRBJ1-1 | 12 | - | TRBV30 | CAWSPGTTEAFF | TGTGCCTGGAGTCCTGGGACTACTGAAGCTTTCTTT
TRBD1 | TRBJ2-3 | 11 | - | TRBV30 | CAWGQGKTQYF | TGTGCCTGGGGACAGGGGAAGACGCAGTATTTT
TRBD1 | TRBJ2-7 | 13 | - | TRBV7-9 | CASSRGQNYEQYF | TGTGCCAGCAGCCGGGGACAGAACTACGAGCAGTACTTC
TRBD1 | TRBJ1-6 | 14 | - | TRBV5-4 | CASRRGQENSPLHF | TGTGCCAGCAGGAGAGGACAGGAGAATTCACCCCTCCACTTT
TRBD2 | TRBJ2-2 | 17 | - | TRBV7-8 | CASSLDQAGAAVGELFF | TGTGCCAGCAGCTTGGACCAAGCGGGAGCGGCGGTCGGGGAGCTGTTTTTT
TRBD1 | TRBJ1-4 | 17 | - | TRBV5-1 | CASSLGSALNRPGGLFF | TGCGCCAGCAGCTTGGGTTCCGCGCTAAACAGGCCAGGGGGACTGTTTTTT
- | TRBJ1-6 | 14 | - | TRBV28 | CASSFRDLGSPLHF | TGTGCCAGCAGTTTCAGGGATTTAGGTTCACCCCTCCACTTT
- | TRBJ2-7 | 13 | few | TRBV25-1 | CASMGESSYEQYF | TGTGCCAGCATGGGGGAGAGCTCCTACGAGCAGTACTTC
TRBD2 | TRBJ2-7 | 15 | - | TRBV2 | CATKHRTSGDYEQYF | TGTGCCACCAAACATCGGACTAGCGGGGATTACGAGCAGTACTTC
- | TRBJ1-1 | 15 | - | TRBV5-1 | CASGNGGVLNTEAFF | TGCGCCAGCGGGAATGGAGGGGTCCTCAACACTGAAGCTTTCTTT
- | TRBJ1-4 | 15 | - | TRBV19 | CASSDPQGRNEKLFF | TGTGCCAGTAGTGACCCCCAGGGCCGTAATGAAAAACTGTTTTTT
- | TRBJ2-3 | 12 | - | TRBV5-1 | CASSLQSDTQYF | TGCGCCAGCAGCTTACAATCAGATACGCAGTATTTT
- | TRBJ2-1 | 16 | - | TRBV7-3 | CASSAQTRPQNNEQFF | TGTGCCAGCAGCGCTCAGACCAGACCCCAGAACAATGAGCAGTTCTTC
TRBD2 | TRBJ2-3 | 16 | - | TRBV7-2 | CASSLFGLASTDTQYF | TGTGCCAGCAGCCTATTCGGACTAGCTAGCACAGATACGCAGTATTTT
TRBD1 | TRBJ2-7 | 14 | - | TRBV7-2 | CASSKPGQIYEQYF | TGTGCCAGCAGCAAGCCGGGACAGATCTACGAGCAGTACTTC
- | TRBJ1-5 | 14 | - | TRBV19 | CASNPEHSNQPQHF | TGTGCCAGTAATCCAGAACATAGCAATCAGCCCCAGCATTTT
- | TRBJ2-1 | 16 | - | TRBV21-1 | CASSKGWTGTYNEQFF | TGTGCCAGCAGCAAAGGTTGGACAGGGACTTACAATGAGCAGTTCTTC
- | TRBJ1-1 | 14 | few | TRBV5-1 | CASSLTPGVTEAFF | TGCGCCAGCAGCTTGACCCCTGGAGTCACTGAAGCTTTCTTT
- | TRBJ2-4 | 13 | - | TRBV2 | CASIGIAKNIQYF | TGTGCCAGCATAGGGATAGCCAAAAACATTCAGTACTTC
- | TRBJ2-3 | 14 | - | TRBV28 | CASCRGINTDTQYF | TGTGCCAGCTGTAGGGGGATCAACACAGATACGCAGTATTTT
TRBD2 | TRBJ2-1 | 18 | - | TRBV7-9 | CASSLWGSGTSDFDEQFF | TGTGCCAGCAGCTTATGGGGGTCCGGGACTAGCGATTTTGATGAGCAGTTCTTC
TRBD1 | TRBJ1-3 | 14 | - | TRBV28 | CASSSDRSGNTIYF | TGTGCCAGCAGTTCGGACAGGTCCGGAAACACCATATATTTT
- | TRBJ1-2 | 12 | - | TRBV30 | CAWSVGDYGYTF | TGTGCCTGGAGTGTTGGAGATTATGGCTACACCTTC
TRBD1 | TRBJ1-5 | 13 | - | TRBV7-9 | CASSLEGQNIQHF | TGTGCCAGCAGCTTAGAGGGACAGAACATTCAGCATTTT
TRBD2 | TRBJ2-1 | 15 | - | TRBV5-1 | CASSLGTSDSNEQFF | TGCGCCAGCAGCTTGGGGACTAGCGATAGCAATGAGCAGTTCTTC
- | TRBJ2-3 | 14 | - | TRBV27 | CASSSAGTTDTQYF | TGTGCCAGCAGTTCTGCGGGTACCACAGATACGCAGTATTTT
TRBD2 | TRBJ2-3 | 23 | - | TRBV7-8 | CASSPVRWQSYVLAGGPVDTQYF | TGTGCCAGCAGCCCCGTTCGGTGGCAGAGCTACGTCCTAGCGGGGGGGCCAGTGGATACGCAGTATTTT
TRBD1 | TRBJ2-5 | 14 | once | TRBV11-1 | CASSLVQGLETQYF | TGTGCCAGCAGCTTAGTACAGGGGCTGGAGACCCAGTACTTC
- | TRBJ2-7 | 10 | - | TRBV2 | CASPQSEQYF | TGTGCCAGCCCGCAGTCCGAGCAGTACTTC
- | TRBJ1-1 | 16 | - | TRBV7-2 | CASSLHGTRGGIEAFF | TGTGCCAGCAGCTTACATGGGACGAGGGGAGGGATTGAAGCTTTCTTT
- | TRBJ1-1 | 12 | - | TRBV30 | CAWSVKGHEAFF | TGTGCCTGGAGTGTAAAGGGACATGAGGCTTTCTTT
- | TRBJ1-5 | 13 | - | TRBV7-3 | CASSLDGNQPQHF | TGTGCCAGCAGCTTGGATGGCAATCAGCCCCAGCATTTT
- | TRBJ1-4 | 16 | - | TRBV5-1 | CASSVTGPATNEKLFF | TGCGCCAGCAGCGTGACAGGACCTGCAACTAATGAAAAACTGTTTTTT
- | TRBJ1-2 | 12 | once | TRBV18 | CASSPGLYGYTF | TGTGCCAGCTCACCGGGTCTTTATGGCTACACCTTC
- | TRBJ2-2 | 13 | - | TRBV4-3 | CASSQEGQGELFF | TGCGCCAGCAGCCAAGAAGGGCAGGGGGAGCTGTTTTTT
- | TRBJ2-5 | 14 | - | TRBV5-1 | CASSASGEKETQYF | TGCGCCAGCAGTGCTTCGGGGGAGAAAGAGACCCAGTACTTC